What follows are 23 T cell receptor beta chains derived from one specimen sequenced in a study of Ad26.COV2.S vaccination and SARS-CoV-2 variants. TCRdb's table, derived via immunoSEQ multiplex PCR, lists solely in-frame clones and lacks some. This sample carries roughly 680,000 clones, 70% to 90% of them seen once, and the ten largest clones take about 1.5%. The treatment denotes: over 15 received Ad26.COV2.S at low or high dose, single or two shots; about five received placebo; per-sample allocation not given. Samples came from day 63 after the first vaccine or placebo injection. The input for sequencing was peripheral blood, taken in a trial of Ad26.COV2.S vaccine versus placebo. The receptors derive from a person aged 18-65 years who received the Ad26.COV2.S COVID-19 vaccine or a placebo.

The chain has TRBV7-9 and TRBJ2-2; the match to TRBD1 covers 10 bases. V lost 2 bases and J lost 4; bases outside the gene matches: 4. The CDR3 sequence is 16 residues long. Germline CDR1 reads SEHNR; CDR2 reads FQNEAQ (reference sequence). As DNA, the CDR3 is TGTGCCAGCAGCTTAAGGGGACAGGGGAGCACCGGGGAGCTGTTTTTT. Translating gives CASSLRGQGSTGELFF.

The chain has TRBV19 and TRBJ1-1; TRBD1 matches 7 bases. Germline V gives CDR1 LNHDA, CDR2 SQIVND (reference sequence). The CDR3 extends over 13 amino acids. V lost 8 bases and J lost 1; bases outside the gene matches: 4. In DNA, the CDR3 is TGTGCCAGTTACAGGGGTACGAACACTGAAGCTTTCTTT. Protein product: CASYRGTNTEAFF. The full variable domain, with the rest looked up from reference TRBV19 and TRBJ1-1, is DGGITQSPKYLFRKEGQNVTLSCEQNLNHDAMYWYRQDPGQGLRLIYYSQIVNDFQKGDIAEGYSVSREKKESFPLTVTSAQKNPTAFYLCASYRGTNTEAFFGQGTRLTVV.

This clone occurred once. The gene calls are TRBV7-3 and TRBJ2-1; D gene unclear. In germline, CDR1 is SGHTA, CDR2 FQGTGA. V was pared by 0 bases and J by 4 bases, with 4 bases between. The CDR3 length is 13 residues. The CDR3 loop reads CASSLTAYNEQFF. The DNA of the CDR3 is TGTGCCAGCAGCTTAACGGCGTACAATGAGCAGTTCTTC.

The rearrangement links TRBV27 to TRBJ2-5; 9 bases align to TRBD2. Germline V gene sequence: CDR1 MNHEY, CDR2 SMNVEV (reference sequence). V trimming: 5 bases; J trimming: 5 bases; junction bases outside the gene matches: 6. The CDR3 has 14 amino acids. DNA of the CDR3: TGTGCCAGCAGTGGACTAGCGAGCTTGGAGACCCAGTACTTC. Protein product: CASSGLASLETQYF.

The genes are TRBV2 and TRBJ1-1; weak D call: TRBD1 (5 bases). Trimming left V 4 bases short and J 5 bases short, with 5 bases between. The V gene's germline CDR1 is SNHLY and CDR2 FYNNEI. There are 11 residues in the CDR3. CDR3 in DNA: TGTGCCAGCAGTGGGGGGACTGAAGCTTTCTTT. Translated: CASSGGTEAFF.

This clone was picked up a small number of times. The chain carries TRBV5-4 and TRBJ2-7, with 9 positions matching TRBD1. Germline CDR1 reads SGHNT; CDR2 reads YYREEE (reference sequence). V dropped 0 bases and J dropped 2; count of bases not matched to a gene: 6. The CDR3 has 16 amino acids. CDR3 region: CASSLAPGQGPYEQYF. In nucleotides, the CDR3 is TGTGCCAGCAGCTTGGCTCCGGGACAGGGTCCCTACGAGCAGTACTTC.

The V and J genes are TRBV21-1 and TRBJ1-5; TRBD1, the D gene given by the table, was not confirmed from the DNA. TRBV21-1 is classified as a pseudogene. This CDR3 has 14 residues. The CDR3 spells CASSKGQGYQPQHF. For the CDR3, the DNA is TGTGCCAGCAGCAAAGGACAGGGCTATCAGCCCCAGCATTTT.

The gene calls are TRBV4-3 and TRBJ1-4; D is unclear. Germline-derived CDR1 and CDR2 are LGHNA and YSLEER. The CDR3 has 14 residues. Trimming cost V 4 bases and J 3 bases, with 9 bases left between them. CDR3 protein: CASSLGNANEKLFF. The CDR3 DNA reads as TGCGCCAGCAGCCTAGGGAATGCTAATGAAAAACTGTTTTTT.

V is TRBV5-1 and J is TRBJ1-3; unclear D gene. The CDR3 spans 14 residues. V lost 4 bases, J lost 4 bases, and 12 bases lay in between. CDR1 SGHRS and CDR2 YFSETQ come from the germline V gene. As DNA, the CDR3 is TGCGCCAGCAGCCTCACCCTTTCCGGAAACACCATATATTTT. Residues: CASSLTLSGNTIYF. The full variable domain, completed using reference TRBV5-1 and TRBJ1-3, is KAGVTQTPRYLIKTRGQQVTLSCSPISGHRSVSWYQQTPGQGLQFLFEYFSETQRNKGNFPGRFSGRQFSNSRSEMNVSTLELGDSALYLCASSLTLSGNTIYFGEGSWLTVV.

V gene TRBV6-6 combines with J gene TRBJ2-6; 9 nucleotides agree with TRBD1. The CDR3 consists of 17 residues. In germline, CDR1 is MNHNY, CDR2 SVGAGI (reference sequence). The V segment lost 5 bases and the J segment 3 bases; nucleotides outside the gene matches: 8. CDR3 protein: CASSRQQGARGANVLTF. The CDR3 DNA follows: TGTGCCAGCAGTCGCCAACAGGGGGCACGTGGGGCCAACGTCCTGACTTTC.

The V gene is TRBV5-6, the J gene TRBJ2-1; a possible D gene is TRBD1 (6 bases). This CDR3 region has 13 residues. V lost 3 bases and J lost 5, with 9 bases in between. Per germline, CDR1 SGHDT and CDR2 YYEEEE. The CDR3 region is CASSWGHHNEQFF. The DNA for the CDR3 is TGTGCCAGCAGCTGGGGACACCACAATGAGCAGTTCTTC.

Here the CDR3 DNA reads TGTGCTAGTGGTTTGGCCACTTGGGGAAGGGACGAAAATGAGCAGTTCTTC. Its translation is CASGLATWGRDENEQFF. The chain has TRBV12-5 and TRBJ2-1; either TRBD1 or TRBD2 may supply D (5 bases each). Germline V gene lookup returns CDR1 LGHNT and CDR2 FRNRAP. The CDR3 extends over 17 amino acids. The ends were cut back, 1 base at V and 7 bases at J, with 20 bases in the middle.

The genes are TRBV5-1 and TRBJ1-1; D is perhaps TRBD1 (5 bases). Germline V gene lookup returns CDR1 SGHRS and CDR2 YFSETQ. The germline V and J ends were trimmed by 7 bases and 7 bases, with 17 bases remaining between them. The CDR3 runs to 13 residues. The CDR3 bases are TGCGCCAGCCATCCGGCAGGGAGCTTTGAAGCTTTCTTT. Its protein is CASHPAGSFEAFF.

The V gene is TRBV9, the J gene TRBJ1-2, with 7 bases aligning to TRBD1. Trimming cost V 4 bases and J 5 bases; bases outside gene matches: 14. The CDR3 consists of 16 residues. Germline CDR1 is SGDLS and CDR2 is YYNGEE. CDR3 loop: CASSPGEGASSYGYTF. In DNA, the CDR3 is TGTGCCAGCAGCCCAGGGGAGGGGGCGTCCAGTTATGGCTACACCTTC.

The V gene is TRBV7-9, the J gene TRBJ2-5, with 12 bases matching TRBD2. With V trimmed by 5 bases and J by 3 bases, 4 bases remained unmatched. The CDR3 has 15 residues. Germline V gene lookup returns CDR1 SEHNR and CDR2 FQNEAQ (reference sequence). CDR3: CASSGLAGREETQYF. The CDR3 region has the DNA TGTGCCAGCAGCGGACTAGCGGGAAGGGAAGAGACCCAGTACTTC.

The chain links TRBV4-3 to TRBJ2-5; TRBD1 matches at 7 bases. The V gene's germline CDR1 is LGHNA and CDR2 YSLEER. The V and J ends lost 4 bases and 3 bases, in that order; junction bases with no gene match: 8. The CDR3 length is 15 residues. CDR3 residues: CASSRSQGLKETQYF. The CDR3 coding sequence is TGCGCCAGCAGCCGTTCACAGGGGTTGAAAGAGACCCAGTACTTC.

This clone has just one count. This chain uses TRBV5-5 with TRBJ2-7; 9 bases are a match to TRBD1. The germline V gene encodes CDR1 SGHKS and CDR2 YYEKEE (reference sequence). The CDR3 is 15 amino acids. The J segment lost 4 bases and the V segment lost 0 bases, leaving 5 bases of the junction unmatched. The CDR3 DNA follows: TGTGCCAGCAGCTTGGGTCCGGGACAGGGATACGAGCAGTACTTC. It yields the protein CASSLGPGQGYEQYF.

This clone was picked up one time. The chain has TRBV20-1 and TRBJ2-4; D ambiguous. The germline V gene has CDR1 DFQATT and CDR2 SNEGSKA (reference sequence). The CDR3 has 13 residues. V gave up 3 bases and J gave up 0 bases, with 6 bases separating them. The CDR3 nucleotides read TGCAGTGCTAGTACTGAAGCCAAAAACATTCAGTACTTC. Protein sequence: CSASTEAKNIQYF.

The chain has TRBV7-2 and TRBJ2-6; D possibly corresponds to TRBD2 (5 bases). The CDR3 loop spans 15 amino acids. The germline V gene has CDR1 SGHTA and CDR2 FQGNSA. V was cut by 2 bases and J by 0 bases, with 5 bases left in between. The CDR3 spells CASSLRGSGANVLTF. In DNA form, the CDR3 reads TGTGCCAGCAGCTTACGGGGCTCTGGGGCCAACGTCCTGACTTTC.

The genes are TRBV6-5 and TRBJ2-3; TRBD2 agrees at 8 bases. After removal of 6 bases from V and 4 bases from J, the junction contained 6 bases not matched to a gene. CDR1 and CDR2 from the germline V gene are MNHEY and SVGAGI. This CDR3 comprises 14 residues. The CDR3 nucleotides are TGTGCCAGCAGAAGCCGGGAGGGATCAGATACGCAGTATTTT. Translated, it gives CASRSREGSDTQYF.

This clone was seen a handful of times. Other nucleotide sequences in the sample specify the same CDR3. The chain has TRBV6-5 and TRBJ1-1, with D uncertain. Trimming removed 0 bases at V and 1 base at J, with 3 bases between. The CDR3 totals 13 residues. Germline CDR1 reads MNHEY; CDR2 reads SVGAGI. As DNA, the CDR3 is TGTGCCAGCAGTTACTCCAGGAACACTGAAGCTTTCTTT. It codes for CASSYSRNTEAFF.

The CDR3 loop is CASSQLSGTYEQYF. In DNA form, the CDR3 reads TGCGCCAGCAGTCAATTAAGCGGTACCTACGAGCAGTACTTC. This chain links TRBV23-1 with TRBJ2-7; a possible D gene is TRBD2 (5 bases). Being an ORF, TRBV23-1 has a function that is uncertain. The CDR3 extends over 14 amino acids. Between the trimmed V and J ends, which lost 1 base and 2 bases, there was a span of 9 bases.

V and J are TRBV6-6 and TRBJ2-2; D is undetermined. CDR1 MNHNY and CDR2 SVGAGI come from the germline V gene (reference sequence). V lost 0 bases to trimming and J lost 6 bases, with 14 bases between them. This CDR3 is 16 amino acids long. The CDR3 DNA reads as TGTGCCAGCAGTTACTCCGGCGTAGCCGAGTCCGGGGAGCTGTTTTTT. It yields the protein CASSYSGVAESGELFF.